This T cell receptor beta chain is from a study of blood T cell repertoires in COVID-19. On the study more broadly: The analysed material was cDNA or gDNA that came from T cells, B-cell-depleted T cells, or PBMCs.

The CDR3 totals 13 residues. Per the germline V gene, CDR1 is LNHDA and CDR2 is SQIVND (reference sequence). V lost 4 bases, J lost 4 bases, and 0 bases stayed unmatched. TCRdb's copy holds only in-frame clones and misses some; the assay was immunoSEQ multiplex PCR. The sample includes 250,000 to 300,000 clones, roughly 79% seen only once; the top ten take 2.5% to 3%. The sample comprised peripheral blood. The J gene is TRBJ1-1, the V gene TRBV19; 10 bases agree with TRBD1. This receptor was obtained from a woman in her sixties with active or convalescent COVID-19. The CDR3, as DNA: TGTGCCAGTAGTAGACAGGGGGCCACTGAAGCTTTCTTT. Translation: CASSRQGATEAFF.